Listed below are T cell receptor beta chains from one sample, sequenced in a study of T cells in Graves' hyperthyroidism and ophthalmopathy. In TCRdb, the multiplex PCR reads were re-called with MiXCR into one record per CDR3 protein. The sample carries 450,000 to 700,000 distinct CDR3 sequences, roughly 46% recorded once. The sequenced sample was peripheral blood or thyroid tissue (not recorded which). These receptors were collected from an adult woman with Graves' disease, either hyperthyroidism or ophthalmopathy (not recorded which). CDR3s include the opening cysteine and the closing phenylalanine or tryptophan. A D gene is named only where the DNA matches it firmly. Only part of the rows carry a size: once, few, many, or a class if the clone is expanded.

D	J	size	V	CDR3	DNA
TRBD1	TRBJ2-2	-	TRBV7-9	CASRTGYTGELFF	TGTGCCAGCAGGACAGGGTACACCGGGGAGCTGTTTTTT
-	TRBJ2-7	many	TRBV10-3	CAISRDQDRPYEQYF	TGTGCCATTAGCCGCGACCAAGACCGACCCTACGAGCAGTACTTC
-	TRBJ1-1	-	TRBV2	CASSEALEQGMDEAFF	TGTGCCAGCAGTGAAGCGCTGGAGCAGGGAATGGATGAAGCTTTCTTT
TRBD1	TRBJ2-7	-	TRBV15	CATSRGDREGYEQYF	TGTGCCACCAGCAGAGGGGACAGGGAGGGATACGAGCAGTACTTC
-	TRBJ1-2	-	TRBV14	CASSQGINYGYTF	TGTGCCAGCAGCCAGGGGATAAACTATGGCTACACCTTC
-	TRBJ2-7	-	TRBV7-9	CASSLESGTLSYEQYF	TGTGCCAGCAGCTTAGAGTCAGGGACTCTGTCCTACGAGCAGTACTTC
-	TRBJ2-7	many	TRBV29-1	CSVESVGDGSYEQYF	TGCAGCGTTGAGTCGGTAGGAGACGGCTCCTACGAGCAGTACTTC
-	TRBJ2-7	many	TRBV7-9	CASSPRALRGYEQYF	TGTGCCAGCAGCCCTCGAGCGCTAAGGGGGTACGAGCAGTACTTC
-	TRBJ2-2	-	TRBV7-3	CASSQDYPQGELFF	TGCGCCAGCAGCCAAGATTACCCCCAGGGGGAGCTGTTTTTT
-	TRBJ1-4	many	TRBV20-1	CSARLGPEKLFF	TGCAGTGCTAGATTGGGACCGGAAAAACTGTTTTTT
-	TRBJ1-1	many	TRBV6-5	CASSYSNGMNTEAFF	TGTGCCAGCAGTTACTCGAACGGGATGAACACTGAAGCTTTCTTT
-	TRBJ1-2	-	TRBV7-2	CASSLDRRGSGYTF	TGTGCCAGCAGCTTAGACCGGCGGGGTAGTGGCTACACCTTC
-	TRBJ2-1	-	TRBV7-3	CASSLRDNEQFF	TGTGCCAGCAGCTTAAGGGACAATGAGCAGTTCTTC
-	TRBJ2-7	many	TRBV27	CASRLQGNYEQYF	TGTGCCAGCAGGCTTCAGGGGAACTACGAGCAGTACTTC
-	TRBJ2-2	-	TRBV7-9	CASSMEGARELFF	TGTGCCAGTAGTATGGAGGGAGCTCGCGAGCTGTTTTTT
TRBD1	TRBJ1-5	many	TRBV4-1	CASSQDWGQFNQPQHF	TGCGCCAGCAGCCAAGATTGGGGACAGTTCAATCAGCCCCAGCATTTT